The 31 T cell receptor beta chains in this list originate from one sample, sequenced in a study of blood T cell repertoires in COVID-19. The table came from immunoSEQ multiplex PCR; TCRdb's copy has only in-frame clones and leaves some out. The data hold about 210,000 clones, with approximately 82% observed a single time. Sequencing was done on a sample of peripheral blood. These receptors came from a man aged 50-59 years with active or convalescent COVID-19.

The CDR3 region has the DNA TGTGCCAGCAGTTACCCCTCGGGACCCCTCCACTTT. Translated, it gives CASSYPSGPLHF. The chain employs TRBV6-5 and TRBJ1-6; D remains unclear. The germline V and J ends were trimmed by 2 bases and 12 bases, with 8 bases remaining between them. The CDR3 consists of 12 residues. From germline, CDR1 is MNHEY and CDR2 SVGAGI.

The chain joins TRBV18 to TRBJ2-7, with 7 bases that match TRBD2. Trimming cost V 2 bases and J 3 bases; bases outside gene matches: 4. The CDR3 spans 14 residues. Germline V gene sequence: CDR1 KGHSH, CDR2 LQKENI. The CDR3 DNA sequence: TGTGCCAGCTCACCAGCGGGAGAGAACTACGAGCAGTACTTC. It codes for CASSPAGENYEQYF.

This sequence joins TRBV3-1 (or the pseudogene TRBV3-2) and TRBJ2-6; D perhaps matches TRBD2 (5 bases). Trimming took off 1 base at V and 0 bases at J, with 10 bases between the two ends. This CDR3 has 17 residues. The germline V gene encodes CDR1 LGHDT and CDR2 YNNKEL (reference sequence). The DNA for the CDR3 is TGTGCCAGCAGCCAAGCGTACCGGGGCTCTGGGGCCAACGTCCTGACTTTC. Protein: CASSQAYRGSGANVLTF.

The chain is built from TRBV7-2 and TRBJ2-5, with D perhaps matching TRBD2 (5 bases). Trimming removed 3 bases from V and 5 bases from J, with 16 bases in between. CDR1 is SGHTA and CDR2 is FQGNSA in the germline V gene. The CDR3 spans 15 residues. CDR3 DNA sequence: TGTGCCAGCAGCTTCGCAGCTGAACCGGGGGAGACCCAGTACTTC. This translates into CASSFAAEPGETQYF.

This clone was seen just once. V gene TRBV6-2 or TRBV6-3 combines with J gene TRBJ1-2; a possible D gene is TRBD1 (6 bases). This CDR3 region has 17 residues. V gave up 5 bases and J gave up 0 bases, with 19 bases separating them. Germline-derived CDR1 and CDR2 are MNHEY and SVGEGT. As DNA, the CDR3 is TGTGCCAGCAGTGTCTTGGGCGGGGGCAAGACTAACTATGGCTACACCTTC. Translation gives CASSVLGGGKTNYGYTF.

The chain combines TRBV10-3 with TRBJ2-3; 12 bases fit TRBD2. This CDR3 has 16 amino acids. The V gene's germline CDR1 is ENHRY and CDR2 SYGVKD. With V trimmed by 6 bases and J by 2 bases, 6 bases remained unmatched. This CDR3 reads CAIRVTSGGFTDTQYF. DNA of the CDR3: TGTGCCATCAGAGTGACTAGCGGGGGATTCACAGATACGCAGTATTTT.

The V gene is TRBV4-1, the J gene TRBJ1-1; D ambiguous. Trimming left V 1 base short and J 8 bases short, with 14 bases between. CDR3 length: 14 residues. Germline CDR1 and CDR2: MGHRA and YSYEKL. The CDR3 bases are TGCGCCAGCAGCCAAGCCGCCAGTAGGAGCGAAGCTTTCTTT. This encodes CASSQAASRSEAFF.

The V and J genes are TRBV6-5 and TRBJ1-5, with no clear D. CDR3 length: 16 amino acids. Germline assignment: CDR1 MNHEY and CDR2 SVGAGI. V was clipped by 4 bases and J by 2 bases, with 15 bases between them. The CDR3 here is CASSSFPGGGNQPQHF. The CDR3 DNA is TGTGCCAGCAGTTCCTTCCCTGGCGGGGGCAATCAGCCCCAGCATTTT.

V gene TRBV7-2 combines with J gene TRBJ2-7; D may be TRBD2 (6 bases). V dropped 3 bases and J dropped 6 bases, with 12 bases sitting between them. Looked up from germline, CDR1 is SGHTA and CDR2 is FQGNSA. The length of the CDR3 is 13 residues. CDR3 residues: CASSLGGSSEQYF. The CDR3 DNA reads as TGTGCCAGCAGCTTGGGGGGAAGTAGCGAGCAGTACTTC.

The rearrangement uses TRBV3-1 (or the pseudogene TRBV3-2) and TRBJ1-1; a possible D gene is TRBD1 (5 bases). V dropped 6 bases and J dropped 1 base, with 9 bases sitting between them. The length of the CDR3 is 13 residues. Germline V lookup: CDR1 LGHDT, CDR2 YNNKEL (reference sequence). The CDR3 here is CASSRTQNTEAFF. The CDR3 DNA reads TGTGCCAGCAGTAGGACACAGAACACTGAAGCTTTCTTT.

The V call is TRBV29-1, the J call TRBJ1-2; tentative D call: TRBD1 (6 bases). The CDR3 covers 13 residues. Germline CDR1 reads SQVTM; CDR2 reads ANQGSEA. Trimming took off 4 bases at V and 6 bases at J, with 15 bases between the two ends. Written as DNA, the CDR3 is TGCAGCGTTGTAACCAGGGGTCTCCATGGCTACACCTTC. It codes for CSVVTRGLHGYTF.

V usage is TRBV3-1 (or the pseudogene TRBV3-2) and J usage is TRBJ2-7; TRBD1 might be the D (6 bases). Germline CDR1 and CDR2: LGHDT and YNNKEL (reference sequence). The CDR3 totals 16 residues. Trimming took off 8 bases at V and 4 bases at J, with 24 bases between the two ends. CDR3 protein: CASQGISAGGAYEQYF. DNA of the CDR3: TGTGCCAGCCAAGGGATTTCGGCTGGGGGCGCGTACGAGCAGTACTTC.

V gene TRBV3-1 (or the pseudogene TRBV3-2) combines with J gene TRBJ2-1; 13 bases align to TRBD2. The ends lost 0 bases at V and 7 bases at J; junction bases unmatched: 6. CDR3 size: 17 residues. The germline V gene has CDR1 LGHDT and CDR2 YNNKEL (reference sequence). Here the CDR3 reads CASSQDPGLAGINEQFF. Here the CDR3 DNA reads TGTGCCAGCAGCCAAGACCCGGGACTAGCGGGAATTAATGAGCAGTTCTTC.

This chain links TRBV5-1 with TRBJ2-6; TRBD1 matches at 7 bases. The CDR3 has 18 residues. CDR1 is SGHRS, CDR2 YFSETQ, per germline. V shed 1 base, J shed 1 base, and the junction held 8 bases outside the gene matches. For the CDR3, the DNA is TGCGCCAGCAGCTTGAACAGGGGCATGGGGTCTGGGGCCAACGTCCTGACTTTC. It translates to CASSLNRGMGSGANVLTF. Combining the CDR3 with reference TRBV5-1 and TRBJ2-6 gives the whole variable domain KAGVTQTPRYLIKTRGQQVTLSCSPISGHRSVSWYQQTPGQGLQFLFEYFSETQRNKGNFPGRFSGRQFSNSRSEMNVSTLELGDSALYLCASSLNRGMGSGANVLTFGAGSRLTVL.

CDR3 protein: CASSLTGEDEKLFF. The CDR3 coding sequence is TGTGCCAGCAGCCTGACAGGGGAGGACGAAAAACTGTTTTTT. This chain links TRBV7-2 with TRBJ1-4, with TRBD1 matching 8 bases. The junction had 7 bases not matched to a gene; V was cut back by 5 bases and J by 8 bases. Germline V CDR1 and CDR2: SGHTA, FQGNSA. This CDR3 contains 14 residues.

The V call is TRBV21-1, the J call TRBJ1-2; the table's D call TRBD1 went unverified against the DNA. TRBV21-1 is noted as a pseudogene. The CDR3 runs 15 residues. CDR3: CASRFGGQSNYGYTF. CDR3 in DNA: TGTGCCAGCAGGTTCGGCGGACAGAGTAACTATGGCTACACCTTC.

J is TRBJ1-2 and V is TRBV27, with 7 bases that match TRBD1. After removal of 3 bases from V and 4 bases from J, the junction contained 5 bases not matched to a gene. CDR1 MNHEY and CDR2 SMNVEV come from the germline V gene (reference sequence). The CDR3 consists of 14 residues. CDR3 residues: CASSFGAGGYGYTF. The CDR3 coding sequence is TGTGCCAGCAGTTTCGGGGCAGGGGGCTATGGCTACACCTTC.

Details on this clone: Other DNA sequences in the same sample also yield this CDR3. The rearrangement links TRBV6-5 to TRBJ1-1; 9 nucleotides align to TRBD1. The CDR3 is made up of 15 amino acids. V trimming: 6 bases; J trimming: 6 bases; junction bases outside the gene matches: 11. CDR1 and CDR2 (germline): MNHEY, SVGAGI. CDR3 in amino acids: CASSLGQGMGAEAFF. CDR3 bases: TGTGCCAGCAGCCTCGGACAGGGGATGGGCGCTGAAGCTTTCTTT.

The chain links TRBV2 to TRBJ2-2; 10 nucleotides line up with TRBD1. This CDR3 contains 15 residues. V was clipped by 6 bases and J by 6 bases; unmatched bases: 7. In germline, CDR1 is SNHLY, CDR2 FYNNEI. CDR3 in amino acids: CASSGDRGGPGELFF. CDR3 in DNA: TGTGCCAGCAGCGGGGACAGGGGAGGTCCCGGGGAGCTGTTTTTT.

This chain joins TRBV25-1 and TRBJ1-6; D is perhaps TRBD1 (5 bases). The CDR3 extends over 14 amino acids. In germline, CDR1 is MGHDK, CDR2 SYGVNS. Between the trimmed V and J ends, which lost 3 bases and 8 bases, there was a span of 11 bases. The CDR3 nucleotides read TGTGCCAGCAGTGAGTACCAGGGTTATTCACCCCTCCACTTT. Protein sequence: CASSEYQGYSPLHF.

The chain carries TRBV6-5 and TRBJ1-3, with D tentatively TRBD1 (6 bases). The germline CDR1 and CDR2 sequences are MNHEY and SVGAGI. The V and J ends lost 2 bases and 4 bases respectively, with 12 bases between them. There are 15 residues in the CDR3. The CDR3, as DNA: TGTGCCAGCAGTTACACGGACAGTGGAGGAAACACCATATATTTT. It codes for CASSYTDSGGNTIYF.

Points on this clone: The junction departs from the called germline gene at one end, perhaps through a read error. This chain uses TRBV5-4 with TRBJ2-5; D call uncertain. Per the germline V gene, CDR1 is SGHNT and CDR2 is YYREEE (reference sequence). This CDR3 contains 14 residues. The CDR3 DNA sequence: TGTGCCAGCAGCTTGGCTCAGGCCCAAGGGACCCAGTACTTC. Residues: CASSLAQAQGTQYF.

The rearrangement links TRBV5-6 to TRBJ2-5; 7 nucleotides line up with TRBD1. This CDR3 contains 16 residues. The junction had 12 bases not matched to a gene; V was cut back by 5 bases and J by 2 bases. The germline CDR1 and CDR2 sequences are SGHDT and YYEEEE. Here the CDR3 DNA reads TGTGCCAGCAGTCCCCTGACCGGGACAGCACAAGAGACCCAGTACTTC. It translates to CASSPLTGTAQETQYF.

This sequence joins TRBV19 and TRBJ1-5, with 8 bases that match TRBD1. The CDR3 sequence is 15 residues long. The germline V gene encodes CDR1 LNHDA and CDR2 SQIVND (reference sequence). V lost 3 bases, J lost 6 bases, and 7 bases stayed unmatched. CDR3 loop: CASSISQGAAQPQHF. The CDR3 DNA reads TGTGCCAGTAGTATCTCTCAGGGGGCCGCTCAGCCCCAGCATTTT.

The V and J genes are TRBV9 and TRBJ1-1; TRBD1 matches 7 bases. Germline V gene lookup returns CDR1 SGDLS and CDR2 YYNGEE. This CDR3 spans 14 amino acids. V lost 6 bases to trimming and J lost 2 bases; unmatched junction nucleotides: 7. CDR3 coding DNA: TGTGCCAGCACGCCGGGACAGATAAACACTGAAGCTTTCTTT. As protein: CASTPGQINTEAFF.

This chain joins TRBV28 and TRBJ2-1; 7 bases agree with TRBD1. CDR3 length equals 15 residues. After removal of 7 bases from V and 0 bases from J, the junction contained 6 bases not matched to a gene. Germline CDR1 and CDR2: MDHEN and SYDVKM. The CDR3 region has the DNA TGTGCCAGCACCATTTGGACAGGCTCCTACAATGAGCAGTTCTTC. Protein product: CASTIWTGSYNEQFF. Looking up the rest from reference TRBV28 and TRBJ2-1 gives the full variable domain: DVKVTQSSRYLVKRTGEKVFLECVQDMDHENMFWYRQDPGLGLRLIYFSYDVKMKEKGDIPEGYSVSREKKERFSLILESASTNQTSMYLCASTIWTGSYNEQFFGPGTRLTVL.

The gene calls are TRBV5-1 and TRBJ2-3; D might be TRBD2 (6 bases). The CDR3 loop spans 15 amino acids. V dropped 4 bases and J dropped 3 bases, with 15 bases sitting between them. Germline CDR1 and CDR2: SGHRS and YFSETQ. The CDR3 sequence is CASSQHSGVTDTQYF. The CDR3 coding sequence is TGCGCCAGCAGCCAGCATTCGGGAGTTACAGATACGCAGTATTTT. Looking up the rest from reference TRBV5-1 and TRBJ2-3 gives the full variable domain: KAGVTQTPRYLIKTRGQQVTLSCSPISGHRSVSWYQQTPGQGLQFLFEYFSETQRNKGNFPGRFSGRQFSNSRSEMNVSTLELGDSALYLCASSQHSGVTDTQYFGPGTRLTVL.

V gene TRBV19 combines with J gene TRBJ1-1, with TRBD1 matching 8 bases. The CDR3 covers 14 residues. The V and J ends lost 3 bases and 8 bases, in that order; junction bases with no gene match: 8. The germline gives CDR1 LNHDA, CDR2 SQIVND (reference sequence). CDR3 coding DNA: TGTGCCAGTAGTATTAAAAGGACAGGGACCGAAGCTTTCTTT. Translating it yields CASSIKRTGTEAFF. Looking up the rest from reference TRBV19 and TRBJ1-1 gives the full variable domain: DGGITQSPKYLFRKEGQNVTLSCEQNLNHDAMYWYRQDPGQGLRLIYYSQIVNDFQKGDIAEGYSVSREKKESFPLTVTSAQKNPTAFYLCASSIKRTGTEAFFGQGTRLTVV.

This rearrangement joins TRBV18 to TRBJ1-1, with a weak D call TRBD1 (5 bases). Trimming cost V 0 bases and J 3 bases, with 17 bases left between them. CDR3 length: 17 amino acids. Germline values: CDR1 KGHSH, CDR2 LQKENI. CDR3 sequence (DNA): TGTGCCAGCTCACCACCCCCCACCAGGGTAAGGGACACTGAAGCTTTCTTT. It specifies CASSPPPTRVRDTEAFF.

V is TRBV27 and J is TRBJ1-2, with D possibly being TRBD1 (5 bases). The CDR3 is made up of 14 amino acids. V shed 7 bases and J shed 1 base, with 13 bases lying between them. In germline, CDR1 is MNHEY, CDR2 SMNVEV (reference sequence). The CDR3 DNA sequence: TGTGCCAGCAAACATGACAGAGTTAACTATGGCTACACCTTC. Its translation is CASKHDRVNYGYTF.

This clone was counted once. This rearrangement joins TRBV28 to TRBJ2-7, with TRBD2 identical over 7 bases. Germline CDR1 and CDR2: MDHEN and SYDVKM. The CDR3 has 18 amino acids. Losses at the gene ends were 6 bases for V and 7 bases for J; bases not matched to a gene: 24. CDR3 nucleotide sequence: TGTGCCAGCAGCCGCTACGCCATTGGGGGAGGGCTCTCGGGGGAGCAGTACTTC. Its protein is CASSRYAIGGGLSGEQYF.